This T cell receptor beta chain appears in the sequencing data of a study of T cells expressing NK-cell markers. The wider study: Source material for TCR beta repertoires consisted of sorted CD3+CD56+NKG2C+, CD3+CD56+NKG2C- and CD3+CD56-NKG2C+ T cells. Study outcomes and limitations: The CD3+CD56-NKG2C+ fraction of several donors was likewise dominated by these clonotypes.

The CDR3 loop spans 13 amino acids. UMIs accompanied the 5'RACE template switching by which TCR beta cDNA was made. TCRdb reprocessed the 5' RACE reads and keeps a single row for each CDR3 protein, giving no DNA. This repertoire includes some 600,000 distinct CDR3 sequences. Regarding this clonotype: The antigen is unknown.

The material sequenced was blood T cells: a sorted CD56 or NKG2C T cell subset, CD4+ or CD8+ T cells, or bulk PBMC T cells (not recorded which). This chain links TRBV12-3 or TRBV12-4 with TRBJ2-5; TCRdb's D call, TRBD2, is unchecked because there is no DNA. The sequence came from a man between 18 and 35 years old in good health. The CDR3: CASRLTSGETQYF.